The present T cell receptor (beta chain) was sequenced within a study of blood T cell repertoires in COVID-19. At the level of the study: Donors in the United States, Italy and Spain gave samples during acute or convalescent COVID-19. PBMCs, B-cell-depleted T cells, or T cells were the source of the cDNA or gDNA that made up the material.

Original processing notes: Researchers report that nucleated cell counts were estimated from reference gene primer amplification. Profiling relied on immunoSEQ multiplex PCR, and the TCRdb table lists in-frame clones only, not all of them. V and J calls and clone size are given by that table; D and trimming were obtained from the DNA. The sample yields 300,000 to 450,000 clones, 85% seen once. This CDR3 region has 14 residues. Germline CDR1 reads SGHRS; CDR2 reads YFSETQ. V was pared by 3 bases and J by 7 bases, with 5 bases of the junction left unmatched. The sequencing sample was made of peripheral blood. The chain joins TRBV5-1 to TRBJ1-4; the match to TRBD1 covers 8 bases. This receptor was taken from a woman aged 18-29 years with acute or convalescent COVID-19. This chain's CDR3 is CASSSGTGAEKLFF. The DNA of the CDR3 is TGCGCCAGCAGCTCCGGGACAGGTGCTGAAAAACTGTTTTTT.